In this sample, the clone carrying this TCR beta chain turned up once. The antigen is not known. Distinct nucleotide sequences in the sample also encode this CDR3. This sample is part of a study of shared clonotypes between healthy human individuals. Study in general: Serving as donors were two women and three men, whose ages spanned 18 to 49. A donor's plate count was three for CD4 naive and three for CD4 memory; CD8 naive had two and CD8 memory one. Overall study results and limits: Shared clonotypes across all four donors exceeded non-shared ones in generation probability.

The length of the CDR3 is 15 residues. Deletions cut 0 bases from V and 2 bases from J, with 11 bases between. Germline V CDR1 and CDR2: SGDLS, YYNGEE. Naive CD8 isolation took CD45RO-negative cells positively selected for CCR7 and excluded terminally differentiated effector memory CD45RA+ cells. This was a deep-level run. TCRdb keeps only in-frame clones here, not all; method: immunoSEQ multiplex PCR. This table has roughly 1,800,000 clones, roughly 94% appearing once. The rearrangement joins TRBV9 to TRBJ2-5; D perhaps matches TRBD1 (6 bases). This receptor was identified in a man aged 18 to 29 in good health. The material sequenced was naive CD8+ T cells sorted from blood. The CDR3 DNA sequence: TGTGCCAGCAGCGTAGCAGGGGCACCTCAAGAGACCCAGTACTTC. Protein sequence: CASSVAGAPQETQYF.